The 26 T cell receptor beta chains below come from one sample, sequenced in a study of T cell clonality in common variable immunodeficiency. Assay used: immunoSEQ multiplex PCR; TCRdb lists only in-frame clones, some missing. The repertoire shows around 34,000 clones, none seen only once; the top ten take 0.95%. Sequenced input: peripheral blood mononuclear cells. Receptors were obtained from a person aged 18-70 years in good health.

The table lists this clone with many counts. Read sequence stops 3 residues before the CDR3 end, and the germline J gene provides the missing end. The chain joins TRBV30 to TRBJ2-5; D is undetermined. V lost 2 bases to trimming and J lost 5 bases, with 15 bases between them. This CDR3 is built from 14 residues. Per germline, CDR1 GTSNPN and CDR2 SVGIG (reference sequence). The CDR3 here is CAWSYPPGRETQYF. The DNA read from the CDR3 is TGTGCCTGGAGTTACCCACCGGGTCGGGAGACC.

At least ten counts were recorded for this clone. The read halts 3 residues ahead of the CDR3 end, with the missing end drawn from the germline J gene. The sample holds other DNA sequences that translate to the same CDR3. This chain connects TRBV18 to TRBJ2-3; 7 bases are a match to TRBD1. Germline-derived CDR1 and CDR2 are KGHSH and LQKENI. The CDR3 runs 19 residues. Unmatched junction bases numbered 14, after V lost 0 bases and J lost 2 bases. The part of the CDR3 DNA that was read is TGTGCCAGCTCACCACCTAGGGGGCGCGCCCCATACGCCACAGATACG. Protein product: CASSPPRGRAPYATDT. The whole CDR3 region reads CASSPPRGRAPYATDTQYF.

This clone has ten or more counts. The read terminates 3 residues ahead of where the CDR3 ends, so the germline J gene completes it. This rearrangement joins TRBV20-1 to TRBJ2-7; tentative D call: TRBD2 (5 bases). From germline, CDR1 is DFQATT and CDR2 SNEGSKA (reference sequence). This CDR3 has 18 residues. With 0 bases removed from V and 3 bases from J, the gap between germline ends came to 24 bases. CDR3 region: CSARDSPPRVSMYYEQYF. The CDR3 bases that were read are TGCAGTGCTAGAGACTCACCACCGCGGGTGTCCATGTACTACGAG.

This clone was seen at least ten times. Sequencing ends 3 residues short of the CDR3 end; the germline J gene provides the rest. The chain links TRBV7-2 to TRBJ1-2, with a possible D match to TRBD1 (6 bases). The germline gives CDR1 SGHTA, CDR2 FQGNSA. CDR3 length: 12 amino acids. The covered CDR3 bases are TGTGCCAGCAGCCTAACAGGGTACGGC. Translating gives CASSLTGYG. The full CDR3 is CASSLTGYGYTF.

This clone was counted many times. One end of the junction is discordant with germline, which a read error may explain. The read stops 3 residues short of the end of the CDR3; the missing end is completed from the germline J gene. This chain links TRBV4-2 with TRBJ2-1, with a possible D match to TRBD2 (5 bases). This CDR3 contains 15 residues. Germline V gives CDR1 LGHNA, CDR2 YNFKEQ. CDR3 bases read: TGCGCCAGCACCCTAAGTATGACTAATTACAATGAG. It specifies CASTLSMTNYNE. The CDR3 in full is CASTLSMTNYNEQFF.

This clone was counted at least ten times. From the germline J gene comes the end of the CDR3, since the read stops 3 residues before it. The chain uses TRBV20-1 and TRBJ1-1, with D unclear. Germline-derived CDR1 and CDR2 are DFQATT and SNEGSKA (reference sequence). Trimming shortened V by 3 bases and J by 3 bases, and 17 bases separated the two germline ends. The CDR3 has 15 residues. CDR3 amino acids: CSARVLSGRDTEAFF. The part of the CDR3 DNA that was read is TGCAGTGCTAGGGTTCTTTCTGGGCGCGACACTGAA.

This clone was counted many times. Coverage ceases 3 residues before the CDR3 finishes, and the germline J gene fills in the end. V usage is TRBV14 and J usage is TRBJ1-4; a weak D match, TRBD1 (5 bases). V lost 1 base, J lost 8 bases, and 11 bases lay in between. The length of the CDR3 is 14 residues. Germline CDR1 and CDR2: SGHDN and FVKESK. Here the CDR3 reads CASSQGGLGEKLFF. Partial CDR3 DNA: TGTGCCAGCAGCCAAGGGGGCTTGGGAGAAAAA.

The table lists this clone with many counts. The read terminates 3 residues ahead of where the CDR3 ends, so the germline J gene completes it. The genes are TRBV7-8 and TRBJ1-3; the D gene is possibly TRBD1 (6 bases). Germline values: CDR1 SGHVS, CDR2 FQNEAQ. Trimming took off 3 bases at V and 1 base at J, with 13 bases between the two ends. The CDR3 is 16 amino acids. CDR3 DNA, as far as it was read: TGTGCCAGCAGCTTTTCCCAGGGGACGTCTGGAAACACC. Translation gives CASSFSQGTSGNT. Given in full, the CDR3 is CASSFSQGTSGNTIYF.

Details on this clone: The read terminates 3 residues ahead of where the CDR3 ends, so the germline J gene completes it. The chain carries TRBV20-1 and TRBJ1-6; no definite D call. The V and J ends lost 3 bases and 6 bases respectively, with 12 bases between them. Germline V gene data show CDR1 as DFQATT and CDR2 as SNEGSKA (reference sequence). The CDR3 runs 14 residues. CDR3 bases read: TGCAGTGCTAGGGCGGGTCGAATTAATTCACCC. Translation: CSARAGRINSP. The whole CDR3 protein reads CSARAGRINSPLHF.

A word on this clone: Coverage ceases 3 residues before the CDR3 finishes, and the germline J gene fills in the end. V gene TRBV2 combines with J gene TRBJ1-1, with 7 bases matching TRBD1. The length of the CDR3 is 15 residues. The trim removed 6 bases at V and 2 bases at J, leaving 9 bases unmatched. Per the germline V gene, CDR1 is SNHLY and CDR2 is FYNNEI. The covered CDR3 bases are TGTGCCAGCAGAACAGACAGGGTGGGTAACACTGAA. Translation gives CASRTDRVGNTE. The whole CDR3 region reads CASRTDRVGNTEAFF.

This clone has at least ten counts. The sequenced CDR3 bases are TGTGCCAGCAGTACTACTACCAGAGTTAACTATGGC. The encoded protein is CASSTTTRVNYG. The CDR3, in full, reads CASSTTTRVNYGYTF. J is TRBJ1-2 and V is TRBV12-3 or TRBV12-4; D call uncertain. The read stops 3 residues short of the end of the CDR3; the missing end is completed from the germline J gene. V shed 5 bases and J shed 1 base, with 14 bases lying between them. The CDR3 runs 15 residues.

Details on this clone: The CDR3 end falls 3 residues outside the read, so it is completed with the germline J gene. The V call is TRBV4-2, the J call TRBJ2-7, with D possibly TRBD1 on 6 matching bases. Germline V gene data show CDR1 as LGHNA and CDR2 as YNFKEQ. Trimming removed 5 bases from V and 2 bases from J, with 16 bases in between. The CDR3 extends over 15 amino acids. The covered CDR3 bases are TGTGCCAGCAGCAGGCGACAGGAATCAGCCTACGAG. Its protein is CASSRRQESAYE. The whole CDR3 protein is CASSRRQESAYEQYF.

This clone was seen ten or more times. The read falls 3 residues short of the CDR3 end, and the missing part is taken from the germline J gene. The chain carries TRBV7-2 and TRBJ1-1; weak D call: TRBD1 (6 bases). With 4 bases removed from V and 3 bases from J, the gap between germline ends came to 15 bases. The CDR3 contains 15 residues. Germline V CDR1 and CDR2: SGHTA, FQGNSA. The sequenced CDR3 bases are TGTGCCAGCAGCTCCTCGGGGGGGGCCTACACTGAA. As protein: CASSSSGGAYTE. The entire CDR3 sequence reads CASSSSGGAYTEAFF. Combining the CDR3 with reference TRBV7-2 and TRBJ1-1 gives the whole variable domain GAGVSQSPSNKVTEKGKDVELRCDPISGHTALYWYRQSLGQGLEFLIYFQGNSAPDKSGLPSDRFSAERTGGSVSTLTIQRTQQEDSAVYLCASSSSGGAYTEAFFGQGTRLTVV.

This clone was counted at least ten times. The CDR3 end lies 3 residues beyond the end of the read and is filled in from the germline J gene. The chain is built from TRBV23-1 and TRBJ1-5, with 9 bases identical to TRBD1. TRBV23-1 is an ORF, with its function uncertain. V shed 2 bases and J 3 bases; nucleotides not matched to a gene: 14. The CDR3 runs 19 residues. The CDR3 sequence is CASSQGGQGLQLNNQPQHF. The sequenced part of the CDR3 DNA is TGCGCCAGCAGTCAAGGTGGACAGGGGCTACAACTAAACAATCAGCCC.

Many counts were recorded for this clone. From the germline J gene comes the end of the CDR3, since the read stops 3 residues before it. This chain joins TRBV18 and TRBJ1-5; D is undetermined. CDR1 is KGHSH and CDR2 is LQKENI in the germline V gene. The CDR3 has 13 amino acids. V was trimmed by 2 bases and J by 5 bases, leaving 7 bases between them. Incomplete CDR3 DNA: TGTGCCAGCTCACCAGGCGGGTATCAGCCC. Amino acid sequence: CASSPGGYQP. The whole CDR3 protein reads CASSPGGYQPQHF.

Many counts were recorded for this clone. The read gets to within 3 residues of the CDR3 end, and the germline J gene fills in the rest. V gene TRBV5-6 combines with J gene TRBJ2-1; the match to TRBD2 covers 14 bases. This CDR3 has 15 residues. J gave up 9 bases and V 0 bases, and 2 bases lay outside the gene matches. Germline values: CDR1 SGHDT, CDR2 YYEEEE. The DNA read from the CDR3 is TGTGCCAGCAGCTTGGGACTAGCGGGAGGGTCTGAG. Amino acids: CASSLGLAGGSE. The CDR3, in full, reads CASSLGLAGGSEQFF.

This clone was seen ten or more times. The CDR3 is cut off 3 residues early in the read; its end comes from the germline J gene. The rearrangement joins TRBV15 to TRBJ2-7; D is uncertain. In germline, CDR1 is LNHNV, CDR2 YYDKDF (reference sequence). The CDR3 loop spans 16 amino acids. The V end was cut by 0 bases, the J end by 1 base, with 13 bases between. Incomplete CDR3 DNA: TGTGCCACCAGCAGAGATCCCGGGTCTGGGTCCTACGAG. Encoded protein: CATSRDPGSGSYE. The CDR3 reads in full as CATSRDPGSGSYEQYF.

This clone has a count of ten or more. The covered CDR3 bases are TGCGCCAGCAGCTTGAGGGGATATGGC. Its protein is CASSLRGYG. The entire CDR3 reads CASSLRGYGYTF. The rearrangement uses TRBV5-1 and TRBJ1-2; the D gene is possibly TRBD1 (5 bases). The read ends 3 residues shy of where the CDR3 ends; the end is completed using the germline J gene. Germline CDR1 reads SGHRS; CDR2 reads YFSETQ. Trimming left V 1 base short and J 5 bases short, with 6 bases between. The CDR3 length is 12 residues.

Many counts were recorded for this clone. Coverage ceases 3 residues before the CDR3 finishes, and the germline J gene fills in the end. The chain is built from TRBV4-1 and TRBJ1-3; D is uncertain. CDR1 is MGHRA, CDR2 YSYEKL, per germline. The CDR3 extends over 15 amino acids. V was pared by 1 base and J by 2 bases, with 9 bases between. CDR3 sequence: CASSQVRGAGNTIYF. The sequenced part of the CDR3 DNA is TGCGCCAGCAGCCAAGTCCGCGGGGCTGGAAACACC.

This clone has at least ten counts. The missing CDR3 end, 3 residues past where the read stops, is filled in from the germline J gene. The chain carries TRBV5-1 and TRBJ2-5; 9 bases agree with TRBD1. CDR3 length: 14 residues. The germline CDR1 and CDR2 sequences are SGHRS and YFSETQ. V lost 0 bases to trimming and J lost 6 bases; unmatched junction nucleotides: 3. The covered CDR3 bases are TGCGCCAGCAGCTTGGGACAGGGGGGGAAGACC. This codes for CASSLGQGGKT. The CDR3 in its entirety is CASSLGQGGKTQYF.

The sample holds many counts of this clone. Coverage ceases 3 residues before the CDR3 finishes, and the germline J gene fills in the end. The V gene is TRBV20-1, the J gene TRBJ1-1, with 7 bases matching TRBD1. V trimming: 1 base; J trimming: 7 bases; junction bases outside the gene matches: 6. Germline-derived CDR1 and CDR2 are DFQATT and SNEGSKA (reference sequence). The length of the CDR3 is 13 residues. CDR3 sequence: CSARVGAGGEAFF. Incomplete CDR3 DNA: TGCAGTGCTAGAGTTGGGGCAGGGGGTGAA.

This clone came up many times. The sequenced CDR3 bases are TGTGCCATCAGTGAGCAGGGGGCGGGAGAGACC. Amino acid sequence: CAISEQGAGET. The full CDR3 sequence reads CAISEQGAGETQYF. This sequence joins TRBV10-3 and TRBJ2-5, with 8 nucleotides matching TRBD1. The read halts 3 residues ahead of the CDR3 end, with the missing end drawn from the germline J gene. Germline V gene data show CDR1 as ENHRY and CDR2 as SYGVKD. V shed 2 bases, J shed 4 bases, and the junction held 3 bases outside the gene matches. The CDR3 loop spans 14 amino acids.

Ten or more counts support this clone. Sequencing ends 3 residues short of the CDR3 end; the germline J gene provides the rest. V is TRBV19 and J is TRBJ2-5; 8 nucleotides agree with TRBD1. CDR1 and CDR2 from the germline V gene are LNHDA and SQIVND (reference sequence). V trimming: 4 bases; J trimming: 2 bases; junction bases outside the gene matches: 3. The CDR3 loop spans 14 amino acids. CDR3 DNA, as far as it was read: TGTGCCAGTAGTAAAAACAGGGGGCAAGAGACC. Translation gives CASSKNRGQET. The CDR3, in full, reads CASSKNRGQETQYF.

At least ten counts were recorded for this clone. The read terminates 3 residues ahead of where the CDR3 ends, so the germline J gene completes it. This chain uses TRBV5-1 with TRBJ2-3; 15 bases line up with TRBD2. This CDR3 spans 18 amino acids. Per germline, CDR1 SGHRS and CDR2 YFSETQ. V shed 3 bases and J 2 bases; nucleotides not matched to a gene: 7. The covered CDR3 bases are TGCGCCAGCAGCTCCGGGACTAGCGGGGGGACCCTCACAGATACG. Encoded protein: CASSSGTSGGTLTDT. The complete CDR3 reads CASSSGTSGGTLTDTQYF.

In its sample, this clone ranks as medium-sized. The read halts 3 residues ahead of the CDR3 end, with the missing end drawn from the germline J gene. The chain uses TRBV15 and TRBJ2-1, with 7 bases identical to TRBD2. The CDR3 length is 15 residues. The junction had 11 bases not matched to a gene; V was cut back by 6 bases and J by 6 bases. The V gene's germline CDR1 is LNHNV and CDR2 YYDKDF (reference sequence). CDR3 DNA, as far as it was read: TGTGCCACCAGGCGAGCGGGACTCACAGTCAATGAG. Translating gives CATRRAGLTVNE. The complete CDR3 reads CATRRAGLTVNEQFF.

Ten or more counts support this clone. The read finishes 3 residues shy of the CDR3 end, and the germline J gene is used to complete it. The chain recombines TRBV20-1 with TRBJ1-2; maybe TRBD1 (5 bases). The CDR3 spans 14 residues. The germline gives CDR1 DFQATT, CDR2 SNEGSKA (reference sequence). The V end was cut by 3 bases, the J end by 4 bases, with 15 bases between. The CDR3 bases that were read are TGCAGTGCTAGTTGGACACCGGGGGGCTATGGC. Translating gives CSASWTPGGYG. The complete CDR3 sequence is CSASWTPGGYGYTF.